The 26 T cell receptor beta chains below all came from one sample that was sequenced in a study of early T cells in non-severe SARS-CoV-2 infection. TCRdb independently ran MiXCR on the 5' RACE reads; one entry per CDR3 protein. The sample holds approximately 65,000 distinct CDR3 sequences; around 9.9% are singletons and the top ten take around 6.4%. Material: whole blood. These receptors all stem from an adult who was a healthcare worker with PCR-confirmed SARS-CoV-2 infection or an uninfected control (not recorded which).

This clonotype was counted ten times or more. J is TRBJ1-1 and V is TRBV10-3, with D maybe TRBD1 (6 bases). The CDR3 is 16 residues long. The V gene's germline CDR1 is ENHRY and CDR2 SYGVKD. Trimming pared 3 bases from V and 3 bases from J, leaving 17 bases between. CDR3 loop: CAISEFGTFYDTEAFF. The CDR3 DNA follows: TGTGCCATCAGTGAATTTGGGACATTTTATGACACTGAAGCTTTCTTT.

This clonotype was counted a few times. The chain couples TRBV10-3 to TRBJ2-2; no clear D. This CDR3 region has 11 residues. CDR1 and CDR2 (germline): ENHRY, SYGVKD. The V gene lost 6 bases and the J gene lost 5 bases, with 4 bases spanning the gap. The CDR3 spells CAIRGTGELFF. In DNA form, the CDR3 reads TGTGCCATCAGGGGGACCGGGGAGCTGTTTTTT.

This clonotype appeared a few times. V usage is TRBV20-1 and J usage is TRBJ2-7, with 7 bases lining up with TRBD1. The CDR3 is 13 residues long. V trimming: 5 bases; J trimming: 2 bases; junction bases outside the gene matches: 6. Germline lookup yields CDR1 DFQATT and CDR2 SNEGSKA (reference sequence). The DNA for the CDR3 is TGCAGTGCTCGCGCCGGGACAGCCTACGAGCAGTACTTC. Its protein is CSARAGTAYEQYF.

This clonotype was seen a few times. The rearrangement links TRBV2 to TRBJ2-7, with D hard to call. The CDR3 runs to 11 residues. The germline V gene encodes CDR1 SNHLY and CDR2 FYNNEI. Trimming pared 6 bases from V and 5 bases from J, leaving 8 bases between. CDR3 region: CASSELHEQYF. The CDR3 region has the DNA TGTGCCAGCAGCGAGCTTCACGAGCAGTACTTC. The complete variable domain, with remaining parts taken from reference TRBV2 and TRBJ2-7, reads EPEVTQTPSHQVTQMGQEVILRCVPISNHLYFYWYRQILGQKVEFLVSFYNNEISEKSEIFDDQFSVERPDGSNFTLKIRSTKLEDSAMYFCASSELHEQYFGPGTRLTVT.

The chain is built from TRBV4-3 and TRBJ2-3; TRBD2 aligns across 10 bases. From germline, CDR1 is LGHNA and CDR2 YSLEER. Trimming at V came to 3 bases and at J to 3 bases, leaving 0 bases not matched to a gene. This CDR3 is built from 14 residues. The DNA of the CDR3 is TGCGCCAGCAGCCAGGGACTAGCGACAGATACGCAGTATTTT. This gives the protein CASSQGLATDTQYF.

Note on this clonotype: At one end the junction does not follow the germline gene, possibly because of a read error. The rearrangement uses TRBV4-3 and TRBJ2-7; weak D call: TRBD2 (5 bases). Germline V gives CDR1 LGHNA, CDR2 YSLEER. The CDR3 is made up of 18 amino acids. Here the CDR3 reads CASSQGLGVSAVLYERYF. CDR3 nucleotides: TGCGCCAGCAGCCAAGGTTTGGGTGTGTCAGCGGTCCTCTACGAGCGGTACTTC.

This clonotype was counted at least ten times. This sequence joins TRBV20-1 and TRBJ1-1; D is uncertain. This CDR3 spans 13 amino acids. V lost 6 bases and J 5 bases, leaving 16 bases between the germline ends. CDR1 is DFQATT and CDR2 is SNEGSKA in the germline V gene (reference sequence). The CDR3 region has the DNA TGCAGTGCCCCGAGACTGCGTGGGACTGAAGCTTTCTTT. It yields the protein CSAPRLRGTEAFF.

This clonotype appeared many times. The V gene is TRBV10-1, the J gene TRBJ2-1; maybe TRBD1 (6 bases). Trimming stripped 2 bases from V and 7 bases from J, with 12 bases between. The CDR3 is 14 amino acids. Germline lookup yields CDR1 WNHNN and CDR2 SYGVQD (reference sequence). Written as DNA, the CDR3 is TGCGCCAGCAGTGAGGGGACAAAGTCAAATGAGCAGTTCTTC. Translating gives CASSEGTKSNEQFF.

As to this clonotype: Since a much larger clone is just one base distant, this may be a read error. The chain employs TRBV7-6 and TRBJ2-7, with a tentative D call TRBD2 (5 bases). This CDR3 contains 15 residues. Germline V gene data show CDR1 as SGHVS and CDR2 as FNYEAQ. This CDR3 is CVSSLEFAGLYEQYF. The CDR3 DNA reads TGTGTCAGCAGCTTAGAGTTCGCGGGCCTCTACGAGCAGTACTTC.

In its sample, this clonotype was seen many times. J is TRBJ2-5 and V is TRBV18; D is ambiguous. The CDR3 runs 12 residues. Germline lookup yields CDR1 KGHSH and CDR2 LQKENI. V lost 2 bases to trimming and J lost 3 bases, with 4 bases between them. DNA for the CDR3: TGTGCCAGCTCACCAAGTGAAGAGACCCAGTACTTC. Residues: CASSPSEETQYF.

A few counts support this clonotype. The CDR3 bases are TGCAGCGTAGGACTAGCGGGATCCACAAGCTCCTACAATGAGCAGTTCTTC. Encoded protein: CSVGLAGSTSSYNEQFF. The chain couples TRBV29-1 to TRBJ2-1; 12 bases agree with TRBD2. CDR1 is SQVTM and CDR2 is ANQGSEA in the germline V gene. The J segment lost 0 bases and the V segment lost 6 bases, leaving 9 bases of the junction unmatched. This CDR3 is 17 amino acids long.

This clonotype was recorded at least ten times. The V call is TRBV4-1, the J call TRBJ2-1, with D possibly matching TRBD2 (7 bases). Germline-derived CDR1 and CDR2 are MGHRA and YSYEKL. CDR3 length: 14 amino acids. V was pared by 0 bases and J by 7 bases, with 10 bases between. The CDR3 reads CASSQEGGRNEQFF. CDR3 sequence (DNA): TGCGCCAGCAGCCAAGAGGGGGGGCGTAATGAGCAGTTCTTC.

The sample holds many counts of this clonotype. This chain joins TRBV6-1 and TRBJ1-1; D gene unclear. Trimming removed 3 bases at V and 4 bases at J, with 12 bases between. The CDR3 sequence is 14 residues long. Germline V gene lookup returns CDR1 MNHNS and CDR2 SASEGT. This chain's CDR3 is CASSEWTNPTEAFF. The CDR3 nucleotides read TGTGCCAGCAGTGAGTGGACGAACCCCACTGAAGCTTTCTTT.

This clonotype was counted a single time. This rearrangement joins TRBV19 to TRBJ1-5, with D unclear. V was pared by 7 bases and J by 6 bases, with 16 bases between. The germline V gene has CDR1 LNHDA and CDR2 SQIVND (reference sequence). The length of the CDR3 is 14 residues. The CDR3 DNA reads TGTGCCAGTACCCCAGACGGGTCGGGTCAGCCCCAGCATTTT. Translation gives CASTPDGSGQPQHF.

This clonotype appeared a few times. J is TRBJ2-5 and V is TRBV20-1, with D tentatively TRBD2 (6 bases). CDR3 length: 14 amino acids. Germline CDR1 DFQATT, CDR2 SNEGSKA (reference sequence). Between the trimmed V and J ends, which lost 3 bases and 2 bases, there was a span of 13 bases. CDR3 nucleotide sequence: TGCAGTGCTAGGAGTGGAGGGCCGCAAGAGACCCAGTACTTC. It encodes CSARSGGPQETQYF.

This clonotype appeared a few times. The CDR3 loop reads CSAEAGRITYNEQFF. The CDR3 DNA sequence: TGCAGTGCTGAGGCGGGACGCATTACCTACAATGAGCAGTTCTTC. The chain is built from TRBV20-1 and TRBJ2-1; tentatively, D is TRBD2 (6 bases). The length of the CDR3 is 15 residues. V was clipped by 5 bases and J by 2 bases, with 16 bases between them. CDR1 is DFQATT, CDR2 SNEGSKA, per germline (reference sequence).

This clonotype was picked up a small number of times. The chain recombines TRBV21-1 with TRBJ1-5; the table's TRBD1 call for D was not verified on the DNA. TRBV21-1 is listed as a pseudogene. The CDR3 runs 15 residues. This chain's CDR3 is CASSKLRQRNQPQHF. In nucleotides, the CDR3 is TGTGCCAGCAGCAAACTACGACAGCGCAATCAGCCCCAGCATTTT.

This chain links TRBV6-1 with TRBJ2-7; D not certain. Germline CDR1 MNHNS, CDR2 SASEGT. V was cut by 10 bases and J by 2 bases, with 12 bases left in between. This CDR3 is 12 amino acids long. The DNA for the CDR3 is TGTGCCACCCCGTCAGGACCCTACGAGCAGTACTTC. Translated: CATPSGPYEQYF.

This clonotype was counted between two and nine times. The rearrangement links TRBV20-1 to TRBJ2-7, with TRBD2 matching 16 bases. V was pared by 5 bases and J by 2 bases, with 3 bases of the junction left unmatched. The CDR3 is 15 residues long. Germline loops: CDR1 DFQATT, CDR2 SNEGSKA (reference sequence). The CDR3 spells CSAGTSGRAPYEQYF. The CDR3 coding sequence is TGCAGTGCTGGGACTAGCGGGAGGGCCCCCTACGAGCAGTACTTC.

This sequence joins TRBV28 and TRBJ1-6, with unresolved D. V lost 7 bases, J lost 7 bases, and 11 bases lay in between. CDR3 size: 13 residues. Germline V gene data show CDR1 as MDHEN and CDR2 as SYDVKM. CDR3 loop: CASMKDWNSPLHF. The CDR3 DNA sequence: TGTGCCAGCATGAAAGATTGGAATTCACCCCTCCACTTT.

This clonotype was recorded many times. The J gene is TRBJ2-1, the V gene TRBV7-2; D is ambiguous. V lost 1 base and J 6 bases, leaving 4 bases between the germline ends. This CDR3 spans 12 amino acids. Germline values: CDR1 SGHTA, CDR2 FQGNSA. The CDR3, as DNA: TGTGCCAGCAGCTTAGTACCCAATGAGCAGTTCTTC. This codes for CASSLVPNEQFF.

Only a few counts were recorded for this clonotype. The chain is built from TRBV7-6 and TRBJ2-2, with unresolved D. Germline V CDR1 and CDR2: SGHVS, FNYEAQ. With 6 bases removed from V and 6 bases from J, the gap between germline ends came to 14 bases. The CDR3 covers 14 residues. CDR3 coding DNA: TGTGCCAGCAGTCAAAATTCGAGGCCCGGGGAGCTGTTTTTT. It encodes CASSQNSRPGELFF.

This sequence joins TRBV6-6 and TRBJ2-7, with 8 bases matching TRBD2. Losses at the gene ends were 4 bases for V and 5 bases for J; bases not matched to a gene: 22. Germline V gives CDR1 MNHNY, CDR2 SVGAGI (reference sequence). This CDR3 is 19 amino acids long. The CDR3 is CASSCSPPLAGGRENEQYF. The CDR3 DNA reads as TGTGCCAGCAGTTGCTCCCCCCCTTTGGCGGGAGGCCGGGAGAACGAGCAGTACTTC.

This clonotype was counted between two and nine times. The chain uses TRBV5-1 and TRBJ2-1; D is uncertain. Trimming left V 4 bases short and J 8 bases short, with 25 bases between. The germline gives CDR1 SGHRS, CDR2 YFSETQ. The CDR3 runs to 17 residues. CDR3 sequence (DNA): TGCGCCAGCAGCATCGGGTTCGCGGATAAGGGTGTCCATGAGCAGTTCTTC. Translated: CASSIGFADKGVHEQFF.

V is TRBV5-4 and J is TRBJ1-1, with a tentative D call TRBD1 (5 bases). In germline, CDR1 is SGHNT, CDR2 YYREEE (reference sequence). The V gene lost 5 bases and the J gene lost 1 base, with 12 bases spanning the gap. The CDR3 length is 14 residues. CDR3 nucleotide sequence: TGTGCCAGCAGATTGAACGGGGGGAACACTGAAGCTTTCTTT. Its protein is CASRLNGGNTEAFF.

This clonotype was detected ten times or more. The chain carries TRBV20-1 and TRBJ2-5; 11 bases map to TRBD2. Germline assignment: CDR1 DFQATT and CDR2 SNEGSKA (reference sequence). The V gene end was trimmed by 5 bases and the J gene end by 5 bases; junction bases not matched to a gene: 13. This CDR3 has 16 residues. The CDR3 is CSAFRVAGGPEETQYF. The CDR3 nucleotides are TGCAGTGCTTTCAGGGTAGCGGGAGGGCCGGAGGAGACCCAGTACTTC.